This section outlines one T cell receptor (beta chain) sequence together with its context. The antigen is not known. Second-dose intervals near 4 or 12 weeks were combined. The germline CDR1 and CDR2 sequences are SGHTA and FQGNSA. V was trimmed by 2 bases and J by 6 bases, leaving 16 bases between them. CDR3 length: 15 amino acids. This sample was included in a study of T cell responses to AZD1222 COVID-19 vaccine. Study results and caveats: Donors skewed white British and female; clonal diversity was possibly underestimated. Two AZD1222 doses significantly raised spike-specific TCR breadth and depth over controls.

TCRdb's table, derived via immunoSEQ multiplex PCR, lists solely in-frame clones and lacks some. Seen here are under 150,000 clones, about 91% observed once, and the top ten hold about 1.9%. J is TRBJ1-2 and V is TRBV7-2, with a weak D call TRBD1 (5 bases). The sample was peripheral blood, taken 28 days after the second AZD1222 dose. The origin of this receptor is an adult who received the AZD1222 COVID-19 vaccine. DNA of the CDR3: TGTGCCAGCAGCTTACAGGACGGGGAAGGGGATGGCTACACCTTC. It translates to CASSLQDGEGDGYTF.